A single sample is the source of the 15 T cell receptor beta chains below, sequenced in a study of CD8 T cells in Susac syndrome (dated by TCRdb to about 2019). The library was prepared using the immunoSEQ multiplex PCR assay. RNA was extracted with the RNeasy kit and about 0.45 to 1 ug was reverse transcribed using random hexamers. Using fastp at Q25 and MiXCR, TCRdb reprocessed the public reads and kept productive beta chains. CDR3 protein duplicates are merged, each entry listing the most common genes and DNA. The sample yields approximately 150,000 distinct CDR3 sequences; approximately 94% were counted once. The ten largest account for 0.075% to 0.095% of the sample. The source material was CD4+ T cells from PBMCs. These receptors were taken from a human donor with multiple sclerosis.

The chain is built from TRBV5-1 and TRBJ2-7, with D uncertain. Germline V gene sequence: CDR1 SGHRS, CDR2 YFSETQ. The germline V and J ends were trimmed by 1 base and 5 bases, with 13 bases remaining between them. This CDR3 has 14 residues. CDR3 sequence: CASSLTSGTDEQYF. The CDR3 DNA reads as TGCGCCAGCAGCTTGACCTCGGGTACCGACGAGCAGTACTTC. Filled out from reference TRBV5-1 and TRBJ2-7, the complete variable domain reads KAGVTQTPRYLIKTRGQQVTLSCSPISGHRSVSWYQQTPGQGLQFLFEYFSETQRNKGNFPGRFSGRQFSNSRSEMNVSTLELGDSALYLCASSLTSGTDEQYFGPGTRLTVT.

The chain links TRBV11-2 to TRBJ2-2; D gene unclear. V was clipped by 2 bases and J by 6 bases, with 7 bases between them. CDR3 length equals 13 residues. In germline, CDR1 is SGHAT, CDR2 FQNNGV. CDR3 region: CASSLNGPGELFF. Here the CDR3 DNA reads TGTGCCAGCAGCTTAAACGGGCCCGGGGAGCTGTTTTTT.

The chain uses TRBV29-1 and TRBJ2-5, with D perhaps matching TRBD2 (6 bases). The CDR3 runs 13 residues. Trimming cost V 4 bases and J 3 bases, with 12 bases left between them. Germline lookup yields CDR1 SQVTM and CDR2 ANQGSEA. The CDR3 region is CSVGGLAEETQYF. For the CDR3, the DNA is TGCAGCGTTGGGGGCTTAGCGGAAGAGACCCAGTACTTC.

This chain joins TRBV20-1 and TRBJ2-7; 7 nucleotides match TRBD2. Trimming cost V 4 bases and J 6 bases; bases outside gene matches: 15. The germline gives CDR1 DFQATT, CDR2 SNEGSKA (reference sequence). The CDR3 loop spans 15 amino acids. The chain's CDR3 is CSANPGVAGAREQYF. The CDR3 DNA reads TGCAGTGCTAACCCAGGCGTAGCGGGTGCTCGCGAGCAGTACTTC.

This chain joins TRBV2 and TRBJ2-5, with TRBD1 identical over 7 bases. Germline loops: CDR1 SNHLY, CDR2 FYNNEI. The V and J ends lost 8 bases and 4 bases, in that order; junction bases with no gene match: 7. CDR3 length equals 13 residues. CDR3 in amino acids: CASCKTGIETQYF. The CDR3 region has the DNA TGTGCCAGCTGCAAGACAGGGATAGAGACCCAGTACTTC.

The V gene is TRBV25-1, the J gene TRBJ2-3; no definite D call. Germline V gene data show CDR1 as MGHDK and CDR2 as SYGVNS. The CDR3 runs 10 residues. The V gene lost 9 bases and the J gene lost 4 bases, with 5 bases spanning the gap. CDR3 nucleotide sequence: TGTGCCAGTCAAGCAGATACGCAGTATTTT. This codes for CASQADTQYF.

CDR3 nucleotides: TGTGCCAGCAGCTTAGAGAACCATGACACAGATACGCAGTATTTT. Its protein product is CASSLENHDTDTQYF. This chain connects TRBV7-9 to TRBJ2-3; D is uncertain. This CDR3 region has 15 residues. CDR1 and CDR2 (germline): SEHNR, FQNEAQ (reference sequence). Trimming removed 1 base at V and 2 bases at J, with 10 bases between.

The gene calls are TRBV6-5 and TRBJ1-2, with unresolved D. There are 13 residues in the CDR3. Germline CDR1 is MNHEY and CDR2 is SVGAGI. Trimming removed 2 bases at V and 2 bases at J, with 6 bases between. CDR3 nucleotide sequence: TGTGCCAGCAGTTACGACTTAAACTATGGCTACACCTTC. Translating it yields CASSYDLNYGYTF.

With regard to this clonotype: The junction and the germline gene differ at one end; a read error may be behind it. This chain joins TRBV5-1 and TRBJ1-2, with 9 bases lining up with TRBD1. This CDR3 is built from 15 residues. CDR1 SGHRS and CDR2 YFSETQ come from the germline V gene. CDR3 protein: CASSLQGAHNDGYTF. CDR3 nucleotides: TGCGCCAGCAGCTTACAGGGGGCGCATAACGATGGCTACACCTTC.

The chain carries TRBV7-9 and TRBJ1-2; no firm D call. Trimming stripped 4 bases from V and 6 bases from J, with 9 bases between. The CDR3 loop spans 12 amino acids. Germline CDR1 SEHNR, CDR2 FQNEAQ (reference sequence). CDR3 region: CASSSNPNGYTF. In DNA form, the CDR3 reads TGTGCCAGCAGCTCTAATCCCAATGGCTACACCTTC.

V and J are TRBV6-1 and TRBJ2-3, with D uncertain. This CDR3 contains 14 residues. The ends were cut back, 2 bases at V and 4 bases at J, with 10 bases in the middle. CDR1 is MNHNS, CDR2 SASEGT, per germline. The CDR3 DNA sequence: TGTGCCAGCAGTGAAATTGGCAGCCCAGATACGCAGTATTTT. Its translation is CASSEIGSPDTQYF.

The CDR3 here is CASSIDQGPSGAFF. The CDR3 DNA sequence: TGTGCCAGTAGTATAGACCAGGGGCCGAGCGGCGCTTTCTTT. The V call is TRBV19, the J call TRBJ1-1, with D tentatively TRBD1 (6 bases). This CDR3 contains 14 residues. The germline V gene has CDR1 LNHDA and CDR2 SQIVND (reference sequence). The V end lost 0 bases, the J end lost 11 bases, and 16 bases lay between the germline ends.

The gene calls are TRBV5-1 and TRBJ2-3; 8 bases agree with TRBD2. Per the germline V gene, CDR1 is SGHRS and CDR2 is YFSETQ. The CDR3 totals 15 residues. V was pared by 3 bases and J by 2 bases, with 5 bases of the junction left unmatched. The chain's CDR3 is CASSYLAGNTDTQYF. CDR3 in DNA: TGCGCCAGCAGCTACTTAGCGGGAAACACAGATACGCAGTATTTT.

This rearrangement joins TRBV18 to TRBJ1-5; no definite D call. The CDR3 is made up of 14 amino acids. Trimming shortened V by 3 bases and J by 6 bases, and 12 bases separated the two germline ends. Germline V gives CDR1 KGHSH, CDR2 LQKENI. The CDR3 loop reads CASSPVDYSQPQHF. The CDR3, as DNA: TGTGCCAGCTCACCTGTTGATTATTCTCAGCCCCAGCATTTT.

This chain links TRBV29-1 with TRBJ2-7; tentatively, D is TRBD1 or TRBD2 (5 bases each). The length of the CDR3 is 13 residues. The V end was cut by 7 bases, the J end by 1 base, with 14 bases between. Germline lookup yields CDR1 SQVTM and CDR2 ANQGSEA. CDR3: CSGSRDGSYEQYF. In DNA, the CDR3 is TGCAGCGGGAGTCGGGACGGATCCTACGAGCAGTACTTC.